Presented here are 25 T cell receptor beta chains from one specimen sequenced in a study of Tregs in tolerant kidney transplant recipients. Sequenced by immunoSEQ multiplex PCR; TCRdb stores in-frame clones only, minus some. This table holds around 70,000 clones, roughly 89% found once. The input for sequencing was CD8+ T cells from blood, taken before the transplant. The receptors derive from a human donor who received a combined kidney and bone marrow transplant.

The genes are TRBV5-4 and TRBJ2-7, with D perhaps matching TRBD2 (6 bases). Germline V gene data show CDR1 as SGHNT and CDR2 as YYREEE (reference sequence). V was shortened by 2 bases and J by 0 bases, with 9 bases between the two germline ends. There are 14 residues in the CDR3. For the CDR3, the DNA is TGTGCCAGCAGCTTCCGCGGGGCCTCCTACGAGCAGTACTTC. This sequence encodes CASSFRGASYEQYF.

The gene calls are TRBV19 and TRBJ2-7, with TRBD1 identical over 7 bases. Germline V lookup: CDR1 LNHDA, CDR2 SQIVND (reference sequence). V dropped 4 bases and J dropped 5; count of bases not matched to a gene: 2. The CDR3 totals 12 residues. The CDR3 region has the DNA TGTGCCAGTAGTACCGGACAGGACGAGCAGTACTTC. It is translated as CASSTGQDEQYF.

The CDR3 DNA follows: TGTGCCAGCAGCGTAAATCTCTACAGGGGCACCGGGGAGCTGTTTTTT. Amino acids: CASSVNLYRGTGELFF. The chain is built from TRBV9 and TRBJ2-2; 7 bases are shared with TRBD1. Germline CDR1 reads SGDLS; CDR2 reads YYNGEE. After removal of 1 base from V and 4 bases from J, the junction contained 7 bases not matched to a gene. CDR3 length equals 16 residues. The full variable domain, with the rest looked up from reference TRBV9 and TRBJ2-2, is DSGVTQTPKHLITATGQRVTLRCSPRSGDLSVYWYQQSLDQGLQFLIQYYNGEERAKGNILERFSAQQFPDLHSELNLSSLELGDSALYFCASSVNLYRGTGELFFGEGSRLTVL.

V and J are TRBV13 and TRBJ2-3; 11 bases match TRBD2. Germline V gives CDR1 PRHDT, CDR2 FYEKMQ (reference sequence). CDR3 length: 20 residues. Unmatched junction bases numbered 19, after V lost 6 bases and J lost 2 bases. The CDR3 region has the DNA TGTGCCAGCAGAACGACAGCGTGGGCTAGCGGGGGGCTTAACACAGATACGCAGTATTTT. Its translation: CASRTTAWASGGLNTDTQYF. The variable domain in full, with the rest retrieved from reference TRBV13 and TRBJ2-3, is AAGVIQSPRHLIKEKRETATLKCYPIPRHDTVYWYQQGPGQDPQFLISFYEKMQSDKGSIPDRFSAQQFSDYHSELNMSSLELGDSALYFCASRTTAWASGGLNTDTQYFGPGTRLTVL.

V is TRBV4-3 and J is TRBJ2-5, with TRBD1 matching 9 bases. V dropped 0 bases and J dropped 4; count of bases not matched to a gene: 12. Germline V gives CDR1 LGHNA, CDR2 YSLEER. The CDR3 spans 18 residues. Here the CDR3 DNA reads TGCGCCAGCAGCCAAGATTCCGGACAGGGGAGTGCGGGAGAGACCCAGTACTTC. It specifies CASSQDSGQGSAGETQYF.

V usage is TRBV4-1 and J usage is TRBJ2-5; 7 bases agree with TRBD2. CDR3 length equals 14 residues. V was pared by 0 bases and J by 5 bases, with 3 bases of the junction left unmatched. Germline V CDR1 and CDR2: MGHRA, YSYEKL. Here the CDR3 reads CASSQEGGEETQYF. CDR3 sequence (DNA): TGCGCCAGCAGCCAAGAGGGGGGGGAGGAGACCCAGTACTTC.

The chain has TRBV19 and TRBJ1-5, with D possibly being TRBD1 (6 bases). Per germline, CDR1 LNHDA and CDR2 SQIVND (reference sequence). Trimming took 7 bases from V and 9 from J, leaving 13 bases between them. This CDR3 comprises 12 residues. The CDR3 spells CASTEGGLPQHF. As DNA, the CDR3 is TGTGCCAGTACCGAGGGGGGGCTGCCCCAGCATTTT.

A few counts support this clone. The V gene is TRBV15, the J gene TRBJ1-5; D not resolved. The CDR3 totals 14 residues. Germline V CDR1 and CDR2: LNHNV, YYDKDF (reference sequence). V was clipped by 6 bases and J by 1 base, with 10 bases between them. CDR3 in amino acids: CATSSGPSNQPQHF. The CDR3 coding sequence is TGTGCCACCAGTTCAGGCCCCAGCAATCAGCCCCAGCATTTT.

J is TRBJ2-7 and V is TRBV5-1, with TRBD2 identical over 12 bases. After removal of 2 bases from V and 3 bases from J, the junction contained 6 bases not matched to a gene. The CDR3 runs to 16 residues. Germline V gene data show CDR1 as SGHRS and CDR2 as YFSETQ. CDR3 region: CASSLGPTSGGYEQYF. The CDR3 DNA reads TGCGCCAGCAGCTTAGGGCCGACTAGCGGGGGCTACGAGCAGTACTTC. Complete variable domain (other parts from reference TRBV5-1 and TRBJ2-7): KAGVTQTPRYLIKTRGQQVTLSCSPISGHRSVSWYQQTPGQGLQFLFEYFSETQRNKGNFPGRFSGRQFSNSRSEMNVSTLELGDSALYLCASSLGPTSGGYEQYFGPGTRLTVT.

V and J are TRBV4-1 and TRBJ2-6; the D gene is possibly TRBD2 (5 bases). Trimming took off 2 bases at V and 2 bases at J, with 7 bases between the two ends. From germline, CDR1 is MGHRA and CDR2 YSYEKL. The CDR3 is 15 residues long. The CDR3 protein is CASSQSGAGANVLTF. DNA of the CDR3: TGCGCCAGCAGCCAATCCGGGGCTGGGGCCAACGTCCTGACTTTC.

The CDR3 DNA sequence: TGTGCCAGCAGCTTAGCGGGGTCGTACGAGGGAGCTTTCTTT. Protein: CASSLAGSYEGAFF. The chain combines TRBV7-9 with TRBJ1-1; D gene ambiguous. This CDR3 contains 14 residues. CDR1 SEHNR and CDR2 FQNEAQ come from the germline V gene (reference sequence). The V and J ends lost 0 bases and 10 bases respectively, with 15 bases between them. Together with reference TRBV7-9 and TRBJ1-1, the CDR3 gives the full variable domain: DTGVSQNPRHKITKRGQNVTFRCDPISEHNRLYWYRQTLGQGPEFLTYFQNEAQLEKSRLLSDRFSAERPKGSFSTLEIQRTEQGDSAMYLCASSLAGSYEGAFFGQGTRLTVV.

The CDR3 is CASSYTTTGELFF. The CDR3 bases are TGTGCCAGCAGCTACACAACGACCGGGGAGCTGTTTTTT. The chain couples TRBV7-3 to TRBJ2-2, with no clear D. The CDR3 is made up of 13 amino acids. V shed 4 bases and J shed 5 bases, with 8 bases lying between them. Germline V gene data show CDR1 as SGHTA and CDR2 as FQGTGA.

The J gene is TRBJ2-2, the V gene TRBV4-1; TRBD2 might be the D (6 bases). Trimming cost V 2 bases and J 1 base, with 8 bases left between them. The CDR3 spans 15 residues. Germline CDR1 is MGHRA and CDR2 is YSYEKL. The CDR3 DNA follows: TGCGCCAGCAGCCAACCGGGACTGAACACCGGGGAGCTGTTTTTT. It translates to CASSQPGLNTGELFF.

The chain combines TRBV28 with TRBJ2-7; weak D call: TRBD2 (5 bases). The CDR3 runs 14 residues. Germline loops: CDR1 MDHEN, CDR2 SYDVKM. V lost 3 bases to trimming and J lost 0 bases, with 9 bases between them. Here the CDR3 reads CASSFSGSSYEQYF. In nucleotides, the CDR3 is TGTGCCAGCAGTTTTAGTGGGAGCTCCTACGAGCAGTACTTC.

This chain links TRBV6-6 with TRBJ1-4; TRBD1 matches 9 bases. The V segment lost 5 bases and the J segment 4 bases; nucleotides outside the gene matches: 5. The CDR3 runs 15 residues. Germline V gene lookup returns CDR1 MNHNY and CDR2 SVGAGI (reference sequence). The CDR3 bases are TGTGCCAGCAGTCGACCGGGACAGGGTAATGAAAAACTGTTTTTT. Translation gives CASSRPGQGNEKLFF.

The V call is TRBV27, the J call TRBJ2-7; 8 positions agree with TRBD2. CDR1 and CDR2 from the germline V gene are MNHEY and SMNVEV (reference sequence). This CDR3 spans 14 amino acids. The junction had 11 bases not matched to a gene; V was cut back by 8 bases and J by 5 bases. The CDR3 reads CASGPGTRAHEQYF. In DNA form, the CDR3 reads TGTGCCAGCGGACCCGGGACTAGGGCTCACGAGCAGTACTTC.

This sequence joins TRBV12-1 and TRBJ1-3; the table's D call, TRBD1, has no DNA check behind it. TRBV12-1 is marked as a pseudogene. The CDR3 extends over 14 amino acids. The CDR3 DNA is TGTGCCAGCAGCTTTCAGGGCTCTGGAAACACCATATATTTT. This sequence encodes CASSFQGSGNTIYF.

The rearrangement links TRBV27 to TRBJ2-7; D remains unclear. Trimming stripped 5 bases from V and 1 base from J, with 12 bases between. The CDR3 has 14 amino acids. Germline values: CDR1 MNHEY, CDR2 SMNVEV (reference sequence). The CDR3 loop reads CASSPGPMSYEQYF. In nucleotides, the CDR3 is TGTGCCAGCAGTCCGGGTCCCATGTCCTACGAGCAGTACTTC.

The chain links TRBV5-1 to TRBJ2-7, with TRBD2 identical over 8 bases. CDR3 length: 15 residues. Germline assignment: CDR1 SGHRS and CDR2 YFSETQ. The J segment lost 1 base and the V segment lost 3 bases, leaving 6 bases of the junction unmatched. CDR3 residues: CASSSEERESYEQYF. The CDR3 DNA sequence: TGCGCCAGCAGCTCCGAGGAGCGGGAGTCCTACGAGCAGTACTTC.

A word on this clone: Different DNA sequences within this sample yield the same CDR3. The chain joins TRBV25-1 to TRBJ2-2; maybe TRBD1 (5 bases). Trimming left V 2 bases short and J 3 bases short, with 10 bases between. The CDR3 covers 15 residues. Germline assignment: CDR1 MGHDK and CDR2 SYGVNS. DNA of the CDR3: TGTGCCAGCAGTGAAGGTGCAGGGTACACCGGGGAGCTGTTTTTT. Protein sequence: CASSEGAGYTGELFF.

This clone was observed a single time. This CDR3 reads CASTGGQGPGYTF. CDR3 bases: TGTGCCAGCACGGGGGGACAGGGCCCTGGCTACACCTTC. The chain recombines TRBV6-6 with TRBJ1-2, with 9 bases matching TRBD1. The germline CDR1 and CDR2 sequences are MNHNY and SVGAGI (reference sequence). The CDR3 totals 13 residues. Trimming cost V 7 bases and J 7 bases; bases outside gene matches: 7.

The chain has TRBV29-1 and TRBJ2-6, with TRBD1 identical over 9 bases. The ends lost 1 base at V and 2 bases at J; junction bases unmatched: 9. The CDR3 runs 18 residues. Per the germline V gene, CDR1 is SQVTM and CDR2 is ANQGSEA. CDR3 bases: TGCAGCGTTGAAGCGCTTACCGGGACAGGGCCTGGGGCCAACGTCCTGACTTTC. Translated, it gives CSVEALTGTGPGANVLTF.

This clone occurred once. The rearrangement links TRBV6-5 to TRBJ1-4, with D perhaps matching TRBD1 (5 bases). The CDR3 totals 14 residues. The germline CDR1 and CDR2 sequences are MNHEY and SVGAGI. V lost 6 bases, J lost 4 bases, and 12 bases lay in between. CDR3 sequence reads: CASSQTVYNEKLFF. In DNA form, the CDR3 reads TGTGCCAGCAGCCAGACAGTATATAATGAAAAACTGTTTTTT.

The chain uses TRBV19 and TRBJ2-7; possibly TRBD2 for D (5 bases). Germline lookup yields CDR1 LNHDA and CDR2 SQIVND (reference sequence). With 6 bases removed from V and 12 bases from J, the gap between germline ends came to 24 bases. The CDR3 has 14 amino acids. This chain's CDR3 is CASSMTGFSSGWYF. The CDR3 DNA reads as TGTGCCAGTAGCATGACGGGATTTAGCTCGGGATGGTACTTC.

The CDR3 nucleotides are TGTGCCAGTGACGCTAGCGGGCGGATGGATACGCAGTATTTT. This gives the protein CASDASGRMDTQYF. The chain links TRBV19 to TRBJ2-3; 8 bases line up with TRBD2. Germline CDR1 reads LNHDA; CDR2 reads SQIVND (reference sequence). V lost 8 bases, J lost 6 bases, and 10 bases stayed unmatched. The CDR3 runs 14 residues.